The entry below gives a single TCR beta chain sequence along with its context. What it recognizes is unknown. This record comes from a study of T cell repertoires in cytomegalovirus infection. Study in general: Peptides in the study included HLA-C-restricted and HLA-B-restricted CMV epitopes. CMV infection plus the matching HLA type was flagged by public TCR beta signatures.

Each CDR3 protein gets one entry after TCRdb re-called the reads with MiXCR. Of under 90,000 distinct CDR3 sequences listed, around 49% are singletons. Whole-study results and caveats: Carriers of CMV and the relevant HLA type were discriminated by public TCR beta frequency. Ex vivo, HLA-C-restricted CMV-specific TCR beta clonotypes prevailed over the rest of the response.

The V gene's germline CDR1 is SEHNR and CDR2 FQNEAQ (reference sequence). There are 17 residues in the CDR3. The V end was cut by 6 bases, the J end by 3 bases, with 23 bases between. The chain links TRBV7-9 to TRBJ2-5, with TRBD2 as a possible D gene (5 bases). Sequences were derived from CD8+ T cells from cultured PBMCs, sampled from culture after CMV antigen stimulation. The TCR originated in a human donor in good health (CMV status not recorded). Some clones in this sample may be carry-over from other donors' samples. This CDR3 reads CASSPRWAGPFEETQYF. The DNA of the CDR3 is TGTGCCAGCAGTCCACGATGGGCGGGCCCTTTCGAAGAGACCCAGTACTTC. Combining the CDR3 with reference TRBV7-9 and TRBJ2-5 gives the whole variable domain DTGVSQNPRHKITKRGQNVTFRCDPISEHNRLYWYRQTLGQGPEFLTYFQNEAQLEKSRLLSDRFSAERPKGSFSTLEIQRTEQGDSAMYLCASSPRWAGPFEETQYFGPGTRLLVL.